What follows are 20 T cell receptor beta chains derived from one specimen sequenced in a study of cytomegalovirus exposure and HLA in healthy donors listed by TCRdb under 2017. Library preparation was by the immunoSEQ multiplex PCR assay. The multiplex PCR relied on a mix of 60 forward primers for TCR Vbeta segments and 13 reverse primers for TCR Jbeta segments. TCRdb's version of the immuneACCESS table is confined to in-frame rearrangements and falls short of the full clone set. An unresolved V gene accounts for under half of the shortfall where checked; the remainder is of unknown origin. The sample table records about 190,000 clones; roughly 80% of these occur just once. The ten top clones hold 1.7% of the sample. Sequencing was carried out using PBMCs. The receptors shown here come from a woman aged 18-29 years in good health and CMV-seronegative.

This clone is a singleton in its sample. The V call is TRBV5-5, the J call TRBJ2-3; 7 bases match TRBD1. The CDR3 totals 16 residues. CDR1 SGHKS and CDR2 YYEKEE come from the germline V gene (reference sequence). The trim removed 2 bases at V and 2 bases at J, leaving 8 bases unmatched. CDR3: CASSFPGQPDTDTQYF. The CDR3 nucleotides are TGTGCCAGCAGCTTCCCGGGACAGCCAGACACAGATACGCAGTATTTT. The complete variable domain, with remaining parts taken from reference TRBV5-5 and TRBJ2-3, reads DAGVTQSPTHLIKTRGQQVTLRCSPISGHKSVSWYQQVLGQGPQFIFQYYEKEERGRGNFPDRFSARQFPNYSSELNVNALLLGDSALYLCASSFPGQPDTDTQYFGPGTRLTVL.

This clone has just a few counts. The J gene is TRBJ2-3, the V gene TRBV6-1; no firm D call. The ends were cut back, 2 bases at V and 5 bases at J, with 5 bases in the middle. The V gene's germline CDR1 is MNHNS and CDR2 SASEGT. The CDR3 has 12 amino acids. This CDR3 is CASSETEDTQYF. CDR3 bases: TGTGCCAGCAGTGAAACAGAAGATACGCAGTATTTT.

This chain links TRBV18 with TRBJ2-7; the D is unclear. Germline V gene lookup returns CDR1 KGHSH and CDR2 LQKENI. The CDR3 spans 13 residues. V was pared by 3 bases and J by 3 bases, with 9 bases between. CDR3 sequence reads: CASSPSDFYEQYF. Here the CDR3 DNA reads TGTGCCAGCTCACCGTCCGACTTCTACGAGCAGTACTTC.

This chain uses TRBV2 with TRBJ2-1; 10 nucleotides agree with TRBD2. Germline V gene sequence: CDR1 SNHLY, CDR2 FYNNEI. The CDR3 is 16 amino acids. Trimming cost V 5 bases and J 6 bases; bases outside gene matches: 10. CDR3 nucleotide sequence: TGTGCCAGCAGTACTCTAGCGGGAGCGTCCCTCAATGAGCAGTTCTTC. It yields the protein CASSTLAGASLNEQFF.

This clone was detected only once. The chain has TRBV10-2 and TRBJ2-3; D uncertain. The CDR3 loop spans 16 amino acids. Germline V gene lookup returns CDR1 WSHSY and CDR2 SAAADI. V gave up 0 bases and J gave up 0 bases, with 10 bases separating them. Here the CDR3 reads CASSESGLASTDTQYF. The CDR3 DNA reads TGCGCCAGCAGTGAGTCTGGATTAGCTAGCACAGATACGCAGTATTTT.

This clone was observed a single time. The chain couples TRBV4-1 to TRBJ2-1; 8 nucleotides agree with TRBD2. The CDR3 runs to 17 residues. V was pared by 0 bases and J by 0 bases, with 4 bases of the junction left unmatched. CDR1 is MGHRA and CDR2 is YSYEKL in the germline V gene. The CDR3 nucleotides are TGCGCCAGCAGCCAAGATCACGGGACTAGCTCCTACAATGAGCAGTTCTTC. Its protein product is CASSQDHGTSSYNEQFF.

The sample holds a few counts of this clone. V is TRBV5-6 and J is TRBJ2-1; no definite D call. The CDR3 has 11 residues. The germline V gene has CDR1 SGHDT and CDR2 YYEEEE. V shed 4 bases and J shed 8 bases, with 7 bases lying between them. CDR3 protein: CASSDSDEQFF. Here the CDR3 DNA reads TGTGCCAGCAGCGATTCAGATGAGCAGTTCTTC.

This chain links TRBV11-3 with TRBJ2-2; no clear D. The CDR3 loop spans 15 amino acids. Trimming stripped 5 bases from V and 2 bases from J, with 12 bases between. Germline CDR1 and CDR2: SGHNT and YENEEA. The CDR3 reads CASSPGRTNTGELFF. The CDR3 DNA reads as TGTGCCAGCAGCCCAGGTCGCACTAACACCGGGGAGCTGTTTTTT.

The chain has TRBV28 and TRBJ2-5; 9 positions match TRBD1. CDR3 length equals 15 residues. From germline, CDR1 is MDHEN and CDR2 SYDVKM. Germline trimming cut 5 bases from V and 1 base from J; bases unmatched to any gene: 5. The CDR3 reads CASSGQGMTQETQYF. The CDR3 bases are TGTGCCAGCAGTGGACAGGGGATGACCCAAGAGACCCAGTACTTC. The variable domain in full, with the rest retrieved from reference TRBV28 and TRBJ2-5, is DVKVTQSSRYLVKRTGEKVFLECVQDMDHENMFWYRQDPGLGLRLIYFSYDVKMKEKGDIPEGYSVSREKKERFSLILESASTNQTSMYLCASSGQGMTQETQYFGPGTRLLVL.

This rearrangement joins TRBV28 to TRBJ2-7, with D perhaps TRBD2 (6 bases). Trimming removed 5 bases at V and 2 bases at J, with 10 bases between. Germline CDR1 and CDR2: MDHEN and SYDVKM. The CDR3 has 13 amino acids. The CDR3 spells CASSARRAYEQYF. DNA of the CDR3: TGTGCCAGCAGTGCCCGGAGGGCCTACGAGCAGTACTTC.

The chain employs TRBV14 and TRBJ2-5, with 11 bases that match TRBD1. The J call may be in error: the DNA end matches TRBJ2-7 better. The CDR3 runs to 16 residues. Germline CDR1 reads SGHDN; CDR2 reads FVKESK. For the CDR3, the DNA is TGTGCCAGCAGCCGATCGCCGGGGACAGGGGGGTACGAGCAGTACTTC. This gives the protein CASSRSPGTGGYEQYF.

The chain is built from TRBV4-1 and TRBJ2-7, with 8 bases fitting TRBD2. The CDR3 covers 17 residues. V was clipped by 4 bases and J by 5 bases; unmatched bases: 16. From germline, CDR1 is MGHRA and CDR2 YSYEKL. DNA of the CDR3: TGCGCCAGCAGCCCCCGGGAGGGCCTATTATTCCGCGACGAGCAGTACTTC. Translation gives CASSPREGLLFRDEQYF.

V usage is TRBV6-5 and J usage is TRBJ2-7, with D possibly TRBD1 on 6 matching bases. CDR3 length: 15 amino acids. Germline CDR1 is MNHEY and CDR2 is SVGAGI. The V end lost 0 bases, the J end lost 5 bases, and 14 bases lay between the germline ends. The CDR3: CASSYSAGVADEQYF. The CDR3 DNA follows: TGTGCCAGCAGTTACTCCGCAGGGGTTGCCGACGAGCAGTACTTC.

CDR3 sequence reads: CSVERDSANSYNEQFF. The CDR3 DNA is TGCAGCGTAGAAAGGGACAGCGCAAACTCCTACAATGAGCAGTTCTTC. The chain has TRBV29-1 and TRBJ2-1, with 7 bases matching TRBD1. J was trimmed by 0 bases and V by 6 bases; bases with no gene match: 11. Germline CDR1 and CDR2: SQVTM and ANQGSEA. The CDR3 contains 16 residues.

V is TRBV5-4 and J is TRBJ2-5; D might be TRBD2 (5 bases). Between the trimmed V and J ends, which lost 4 bases and 8 bases, there was a span of 12 bases. This CDR3 is built from 12 residues. Germline CDR1 reads SGHNT; CDR2 reads YYREEE (reference sequence). The CDR3 here is CASSRRTDTQYF. Here the CDR3 DNA reads TGTGCCAGCAGCCGCCGGACTGACACCCAGTACTTC.

The gene calls are TRBV4-1 and TRBJ2-1; TRBD2 matches 15 bases. CDR1 MGHRA and CDR2 YSYEKL come from the germline V gene. After removal of 1 base from V and 7 bases from J, the junction contained 5 bases not matched to a gene. This CDR3 spans 17 amino acids. CDR3 coding DNA: TGCGCCAGCAGCCAAGCGGGGACTAGCGGGAGGACGAATGAGCAGTTCTTC. Translating gives CASSQAGTSGRTNEQFF.

This clone was found once. The CDR3 DNA reads TGCGCCAGCAGCGCTCGGGCAGGGGGACTCTCTGGGGCCAACGTCCTGACTTTC. This sequence encodes CASSARAGGLSGANVLTF. The chain employs TRBV5-1 and TRBJ2-6; tentative D call: TRBD1 (7 bases). This CDR3 has 18 residues. Trimming took 4 bases from V and 0 from J, leaving 17 bases between them. Germline V gives CDR1 SGHRS, CDR2 YFSETQ.

J is TRBJ2-5 and V is TRBV5-1, with 8 bases aligning to TRBD1. Germline V CDR1 and CDR2: SGHRS, YFSETQ. The V segment lost 2 bases and the J segment 5 bases; nucleotides outside the gene matches: 8. The CDR3 runs 15 residues. CDR3 in DNA: TGCGCCAGCAGCTTAGGACAGGGCCTTAGGGAGACCCAGTACTTC. This codes for CASSLGQGLRETQYF.

The chain joins TRBV5-1 to TRBJ2-3; 11 bases are a match to TRBD2. The CDR3 length is 15 residues. V was pared by 3 bases and J by 6 bases, with 6 bases of the junction left unmatched. Germline CDR1 is SGHRS and CDR2 is YFSETQ. The DNA for the CDR3 is TGCGCCAGCAGCTCCACTAGCGGGAGAGGTGATACGCAGTATTTT. It encodes CASSSTSGRGDTQYF.

The chain couples TRBV28 to TRBJ1-2; 7 nucleotides align to TRBD1. CDR3 length equals 16 residues. Trimming removed 4 bases from V and 7 bases from J; junction bases left unmatched: 15. Germline-derived CDR1 and CDR2 are MDHEN and SYDVKM. The CDR3 protein is CASSSGQTVPFFGYTF. Here the CDR3 DNA reads TGTGCCAGCAGTTCGGGACAGACCGTACCTTTTTTTGGCTACACCTTC.